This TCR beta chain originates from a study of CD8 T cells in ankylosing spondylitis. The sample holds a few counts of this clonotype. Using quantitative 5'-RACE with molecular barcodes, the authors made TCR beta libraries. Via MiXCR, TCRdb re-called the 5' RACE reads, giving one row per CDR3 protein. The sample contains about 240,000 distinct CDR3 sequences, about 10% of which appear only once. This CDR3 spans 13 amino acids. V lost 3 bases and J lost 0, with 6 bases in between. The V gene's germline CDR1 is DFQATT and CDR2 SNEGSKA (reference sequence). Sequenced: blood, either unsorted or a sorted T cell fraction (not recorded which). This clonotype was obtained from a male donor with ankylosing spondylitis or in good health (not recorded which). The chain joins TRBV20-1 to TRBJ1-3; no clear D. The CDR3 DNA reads TGCAGTGCTAGTGTGAACTCTGGAAACACCATATATTTT. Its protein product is CSASVNSGNTIYF.